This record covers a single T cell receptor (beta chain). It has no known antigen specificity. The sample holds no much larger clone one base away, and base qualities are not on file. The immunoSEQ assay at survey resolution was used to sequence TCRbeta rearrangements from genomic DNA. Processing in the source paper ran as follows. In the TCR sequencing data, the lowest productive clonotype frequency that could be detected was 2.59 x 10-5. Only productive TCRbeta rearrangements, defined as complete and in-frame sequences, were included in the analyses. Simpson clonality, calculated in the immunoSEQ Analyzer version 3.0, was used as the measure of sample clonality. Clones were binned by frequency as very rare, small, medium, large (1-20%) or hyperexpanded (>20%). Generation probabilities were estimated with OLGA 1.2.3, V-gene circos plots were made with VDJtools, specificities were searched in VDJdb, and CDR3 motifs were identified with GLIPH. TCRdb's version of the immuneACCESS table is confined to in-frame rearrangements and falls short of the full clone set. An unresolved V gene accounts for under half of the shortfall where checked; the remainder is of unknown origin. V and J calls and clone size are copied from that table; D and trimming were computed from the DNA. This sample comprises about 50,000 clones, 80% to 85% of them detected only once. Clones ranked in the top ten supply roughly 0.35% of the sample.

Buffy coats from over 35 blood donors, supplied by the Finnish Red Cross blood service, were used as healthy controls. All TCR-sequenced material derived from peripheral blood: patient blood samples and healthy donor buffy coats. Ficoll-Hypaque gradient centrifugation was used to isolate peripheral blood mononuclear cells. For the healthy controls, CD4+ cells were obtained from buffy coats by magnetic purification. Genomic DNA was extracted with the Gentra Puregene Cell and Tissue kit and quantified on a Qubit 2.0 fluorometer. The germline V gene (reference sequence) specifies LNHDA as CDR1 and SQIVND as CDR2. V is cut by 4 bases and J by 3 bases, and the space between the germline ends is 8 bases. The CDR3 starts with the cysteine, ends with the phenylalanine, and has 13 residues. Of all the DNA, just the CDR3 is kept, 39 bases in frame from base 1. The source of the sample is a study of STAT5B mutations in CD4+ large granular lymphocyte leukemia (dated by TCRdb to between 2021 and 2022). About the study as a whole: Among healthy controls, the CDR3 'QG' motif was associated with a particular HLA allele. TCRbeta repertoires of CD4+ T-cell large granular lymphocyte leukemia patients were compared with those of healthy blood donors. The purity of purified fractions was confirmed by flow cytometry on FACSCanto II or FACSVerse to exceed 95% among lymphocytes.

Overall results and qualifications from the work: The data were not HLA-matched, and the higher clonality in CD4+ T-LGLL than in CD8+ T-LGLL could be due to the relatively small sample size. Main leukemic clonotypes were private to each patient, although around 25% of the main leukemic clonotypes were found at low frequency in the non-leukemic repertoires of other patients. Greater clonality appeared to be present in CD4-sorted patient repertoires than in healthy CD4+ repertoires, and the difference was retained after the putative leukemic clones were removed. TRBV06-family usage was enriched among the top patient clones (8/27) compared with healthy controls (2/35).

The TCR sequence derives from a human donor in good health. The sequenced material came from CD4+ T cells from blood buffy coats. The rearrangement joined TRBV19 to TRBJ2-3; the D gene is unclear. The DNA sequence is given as TGTGCCAGTAGTAAGAGTAGGACAGATACGCAGTATTTT. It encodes CASSKSRTDTQYF.